Each of the 10 T cell receptor beta chains below was sequenced from the same sample in a study of CD8 T cells in Susac syndrome. An amount of RNA that ranged from about 0.45 to 1 ug was reverse transcribed with random hexamers. TCRdb re-called the immunoSEQ multiplex PCR reads through MiXCR, storing one row per CDR3 protein. The data show around 200,000 distinct CDR3 sequences, 85% to 95% seen once. Sequencing was done on a sample of CD4+ T cells from PBMCs. Receptors originate from a human donor in good health.

The chain is built from TRBV29-1 and TRBJ1-2; D gene ambiguous. The CDR3 runs 13 residues. Germline V gene lookup returns CDR1 SQVTM and CDR2 ANQGSEA. The ends were cut back, 4 bases at V and 0 bases at J, with 9 bases in the middle. CDR3 loop: CSVAAAPNYGYTF. CDR3 sequence (DNA): TGCAGCGTTGCGGCAGCTCCTAACTATGGCTACACCTTC.

The chain is built from TRBV20-1 and TRBJ2-2; no firm D call. Trimming removed 4 bases at V and 2 bases at J, with 11 bases between. From germline, CDR1 is DFQATT and CDR2 SNEGSKA (reference sequence). The CDR3 has 14 residues. The CDR3 here is CSATPGFNTGELFF. The CDR3 coding sequence is TGCAGTGCTACCCCCGGGTTTAACACCGGGGAGCTGTTTTTT.

The rearrangement uses TRBV3-1 and TRBJ1-2, with 7 bases that match TRBD1. V trimming: 2 bases; J trimming: 4 bases; junction bases outside the gene matches: 7. Germline V gives CDR1 LGHDT, CDR2 YNNKEL (reference sequence). The CDR3 covers 15 residues. In DNA form, the CDR3 reads TGTGCCAGCAGCCAACACGGGACAGTGATCTATGGCTACACCTTC. It codes for CASSQHGTVIYGYTF.

This chain links TRBV10-1 with TRBJ2-3, with D tentatively TRBD2 (6 bases). This CDR3 contains 13 residues. The germline V gene has CDR1 WNHNN and CDR2 SYGVQD (reference sequence). V gave up 8 bases and J gave up 4 bases, with 13 bases separating them. CDR3 residues: CASGGYSPDTQYF. CDR3 nucleotide sequence: TGCGCCAGCGGAGGGTACAGTCCAGATACGCAGTATTTT.

The chain joins TRBV20-1 to TRBJ2-5; tentatively, D is TRBD1 (5 bases). Per germline, CDR1 DFQATT and CDR2 SNEGSKA (reference sequence). V was trimmed by 4 bases and J by 2 bases, leaving 8 bases between them. This CDR3 spans 12 amino acids. The CDR3 loop reads CSATSGQETQYF. The CDR3 DNA sequence: TGCAGTGCTACCTCAGGGCAAGAGACCCAGTACTTC.

This chain joins TRBV20-1 and TRBJ2-3; D remains ambiguous. The germline V gene has CDR1 DFQATT and CDR2 SNEGSKA (reference sequence). The CDR3 extends over 12 amino acids. Trimming stripped 6 bases from V and 0 bases from J, with 7 bases between. In DNA, the CDR3 is TGCAGTGCCGAATCGAGCACAGATACGCAGTATTTT. This encodes CSAESSTDTQYF.

This chain connects TRBV27 to TRBJ2-1; D gene uncertain. Between the trimmed V and J ends, which lost 10 bases and 1 base, there was a span of 11 bases. The length of the CDR3 is 13 residues. CDR1 is MNHEY, CDR2 SMNVEV, per germline (reference sequence). CDR3 bases: TGTGCCATAAGGGCAGAGTCCTACAATGAGCAGTTCTTC. Residues: CAIRAESYNEQFF.

The chain combines TRBV11-2 with TRBJ1-2, with TRBD1 identical over 7 bases. The ends lost 4 bases at V and 5 bases at J; junction bases unmatched: 10. CDR3 size: 15 residues. Germline V CDR1 and CDR2: SGHAT, FQNNGV. The CDR3 loop is CASSYSRDRAYGYTF. The CDR3 nucleotides are TGTGCCAGCAGCTACAGCCGGGACAGAGCTTATGGCTACACCTTC.

J is TRBJ2-4 and V is TRBV5-6; D is possibly TRBD1 (5 bases). The CDR3 loop spans 17 amino acids. The germline V and J ends were trimmed by 4 bases and 0 bases, with 17 bases remaining between them. Per the germline V gene, CDR1 is SGHDT and CDR2 is YYEEEE. The DNA for the CDR3 is TGTGCCAGCAGCCAACTTCGAGCAGGGCTAGCCAAAAACATTCAGTACTTC. This translates into CASSQLRAGLAKNIQYF.

The chain links TRBV4-3 to TRBJ1-5; 8 nucleotides match TRBD1. CDR1 LGHNA and CDR2 YSLEER come from the germline V gene. V lost 0 bases and J lost 7; bases outside the gene matches: 2. CDR3 size: 14 residues. The CDR3 spells CASSQDTGGQPQHF. CDR3 bases: TGCGCCAGCAGCCAAGATACAGGGGGACAGCCCCAGCATTTT.